Listed below are T cell receptor beta chains from one sample, sequenced in a study of PD-L1 blockade in urothelial cancer. Assay used: immunoSEQ multiplex PCR; TCRdb lists only in-frame clones, some missing. The sample includes some 120,000 clones, roughly 89% of them seen just once. The material sequenced was PBMCs, taken around atezolizumab (anti-PD-L1) treatment. The source of these receptors is a man in his 60s with urothelial cancer. Each CDR3 is given without its conserved first and last residue. The order of the fields is CDR3 protein, J gene, V gene.

ASSQGGGVDYEQY | TRBJ2-7 | TRBV4-3
ASSQYRSGVEAF | TRBJ1-1 | TRBV7-2
ASRGQGPPFGYGYT | TRBJ1-2 | TRBV19
ASGRDRGRDYGYT | TRBJ1-2 | TRBV2
ASSPLTGQFVELF | TRBJ2-2 | TRBV27
ASSPLNTGELF | TRBJ2-2 | TRBV4-1
ASSPGSGNTIY | TRBJ1-3 | TRBV28
ASSLESGHSNNSPLH | TRBJ1-6 | TRBV7-2
ASGPGGISYEQY | TRBJ2-7 | TRBV5-4
ASSLSSGISGANVLT | TRBJ2-6 | TRBV7-3
ATREGGRADTQY | TRBJ2-3 | TRBV6-6
ASGSFGDTQY | TRBJ2-3 | TRBV27
ASSLQGVGHSPLH | TRBJ1-6 | TRBV5-4
ASSGWDREYSPLH | TRBJ1-6 | TRBV25-1
ASSLLKEGNTEAF | TRBJ1-1 | TRBV28
ASSPTGQNTIY | TRBJ1-3 | TRBV5-4
ASSLAGSAGEQY | TRBJ2-7 | TRBV5-1
ASSWDRATGNTIY | TRBJ1-3 | TRBV7-8
ASSLQADGEAF | TRBJ1-1 | TRBV7-3
ASSFGGGAKDEQF | TRBJ2-1 | TRBV5-6
ASSSGTGMYNEQF | TRBJ2-1 | TRBV28
ASTEGQGVGEAF | TRBJ1-1 | TRBV6-5
ASSQGGFGYT | TRBJ1-2 | TRBV11-1
ASSFSGRSTDTQY | TRBJ2-3 | TRBV5-1
ASSLGEYTYNEQF | TRBJ2-1 | TRBV11-2
ASSLMSGGGLRSYNEQF | TRBJ2-1 | TRBV4-1
ASSIGSSKETQY | TRBJ2-5 | TRBV19
ASSTVVNEQF | TRBJ2-1 | TRBV19
ASSGGKRGRSDGTDTQY | TRBJ2-3 | TRBV5-4
ASSEITGLGNQPQH | TRBJ1-5 | TRBV6-1
ASSFHAGAGTDTQY | TRBJ2-3 | TRBV7-2
SVGFWTGSSYEQY | TRBJ2-7 | TRBV29-1
ASSQTGDSTDTQY | TRBJ2-3 | TRBV6-5
ASSTPPAGHYGYT | TRBJ1-2 | TRBV28
ASSELAGNEETQY | TRBJ2-5 | TRBV5-1
ASSPGPGEGYEQY | TRBJ2-7 | TRBV5-1
ASSSGTSGRTDTQY | TRBJ2-3 | TRBV7-3
ATSAGTSGKKNIQY | TRBJ2-4 | TRBV15
ASSSLGLAVTDTQY | TRBJ2-3 | TRBV7-6
ASAVAANNEQF | TRBJ2-1 | TRBV6-6
ASSENNEQY | TRBJ2-7 | TRBV10-2
ASSPEGDREKLF | TRBJ1-4 | TRBV7-9
ASTDPGSSYEQY | TRBJ2-7 | TRBV6-1
ASSEHLNTEAF | TRBJ1-1 | TRBV5-1
ASSGDRGTEAF | TRBJ1-1 | TRBV9
ASRDGAEAF | TRBJ1-1 | TRBV6-1